The rows below give T cell receptor beta chains drawn from one sample of a study of siplizumab effects on memory and regulatory T cells. Measured with immunoSEQ multiplex PCR; TCRdb has only the in-frame clones, and not every one. Here the sample spans roughly 100,000 clones, 93% being singletons. The sequencing sample was made of CD4+ T cells sorted from blood. Source of these receptors: a human donor in good health. CDR3s include the opening cysteine and the closing phenylalanine or tryptophan. The order of the fields is V gene, clone size, D gene, J gene, CDR3 protein, CDR3 DNA. D genes are given only for firm matches. Clone size is stated in some rows and not others, as once, few, many or a class when expanded.

V gene: TRBV5-1
clone size: -
D gene: -
J gene: TRBJ1-4
CDR3 protein: CASRPGHRREKLFF
CDR3 DNA: TGCGCCAGCAGGCCGGGACATCGGAGGGAAAAACTGTTTTTT

V gene: TRBV7-8
clone size: -
D gene: -
J gene: TRBJ1-2
CDR3 protein: CASSLGANYGYTF
CDR3 DNA: TGTGCCAGCAGCTTAGGGGCAAACTATGGCTACACCTTC

V gene: TRBV12-2
clone size: -
D gene: -
J gene: TRBJ2-7
CDR3 protein: CASRPWDGSYEQYF
CDR3 DNA: TGTGCAAGTCGCCCCTGGGACGGTTCCTACGAGCAGTACTTC

V gene: TRBV10-1
clone size: -
D gene: -
J gene: TRBJ2-7
CDR3 protein: CASSERGYEQYF
CDR3 DNA: TGCGCCAGCAGTGAGAGGGGGTACGAGCAGTACTTC

V gene: TRBV10-3
clone size: -
D gene: -
J gene: TRBJ2-6
CDR3 protein: CATGVGDSGANVLTF
CDR3 DNA: TGTGCCACCGGGGTCGGGGACTCTGGGGCCAACGTCCTGACTTTC

V gene: TRBV7-3
clone size: -
D gene: TRBD2
J gene: TRBJ2-5
CDR3 protein: CASSPGTSAYQETQYF
CDR3 DNA: TGTGCCAGCAGCCCCGGGACTAGCGCCTACCAAGAGACCCAGTACTTC

V gene: TRBV18
clone size: -
D gene: -
J gene: TRBJ2-3
CDR3 protein: CASSPLGTDTQYF
CDR3 DNA: TGTGCCAGCTCACCGCTCGGGACAGATACGCAGTATTTT

V gene: TRBV6-1
clone size: once
D gene: -
J gene: TRBJ2-2
CDR3 protein: CASSADRLNTGELFF
CDR3 DNA: TGTGCCAGCAGTGCGGACAGACTGAACACCGGGGAGCTGTTTTTT

V gene: TRBV30
clone size: -
D gene: -
J gene: TRBJ2-2
CDR3 protein: CALGRGGANTGELFF
CDR3 DNA: TGTGCCCTGGGGAGGGGGGGGGCGAACACCGGGGAGCTGTTTTTT

V gene: TRBV10-3
clone size: -
D gene: -
J gene: TRBJ2-3
CDR3 protein: CAIATLARGADTQYF
CDR3 DNA: TGTGCCATCGCCACCTTAGCGCGTGGGGCAGATACGCAGTATTTT

V gene: TRBV7-2
clone size: once
D gene: -
J gene: TRBJ2-1
CDR3 protein: CASSLDGLPNNEQFF
CDR3 DNA: TGTGCCAGCAGCTTAGACGGATTGCCTAACAATGAGCAGTTCTTC

V gene: TRBV19
clone size: -
D gene: -
J gene: TRBJ1-2
CDR3 protein: CASSPRVGYGYTF
CDR3 DNA: TGTGCCAGTAGCCCTAGGGTCGGCTATGGCTACACCTTC

V gene: TRBV29-1
clone size: -
D gene: TRBD1
J gene: TRBJ2-4
CDR3 protein: CSVEVARGLAKNIQYF
CDR3 DNA: TGCAGCGTTGAAGTCGCCAGGGGGCTGGCCAAAAACATTCAGTACTTC

V gene: TRBV5-6
clone size: -
D gene: TRBD1
J gene: TRBJ2-7
CDR3 protein: CASNPPTGLHEQYF
CDR3 DNA: TGTGCCAGCAACCCCCCGACAGGGCTGCACGAGCAGTACTTC

V gene: TRBV5-4
clone size: -
D gene: -
J gene: TRBJ2-3
CDR3 protein: CASSLLQRDTQYF
CDR3 DNA: TGTGCCAGCAGCTTGCTTCAACGGGATACGCAGTATTTT

V gene: TRBV5-6
clone size: -
D gene: -
J gene: TRBJ2-3
CDR3 protein: CASSLELAEITDTQYF
CDR3 DNA: TGTGCCAGCAGCTTGGAGCTAGCTGAGATCACAGATACGCAGTATTTT

V gene: TRBV19
clone size: -
D gene: TRBD1
J gene: TRBJ1-2
CDR3 protein: CASSIRTGANYGYTF
CDR3 DNA: TGTGCCAGTAGTATTCGGACAGGGGCCAACTATGGCTACACCTTC

V gene: TRBV18
clone size: -
D gene: -
J gene: TRBJ2-3
CDR3 protein: CASSPGTDTQYF
CDR3 DNA: TGTGCCAGCTCACCGGGCACAGATACGCAGTATTTT

V gene: TRBV6-1
clone size: once
D gene: TRBD1
J gene: TRBJ1-5
CDR3 protein: CASSEALRRGLSNQPQHF
CDR3 DNA: TGTGCCAGCAGTGAAGCCCTACGCAGGGGGCTGAGCAATCAGCCCCAGCATTTT

V gene: TRBV7-9
clone size: -
D gene: -
J gene: TRBJ2-3
CDR3 protein: CASSQFGRATSTDTQYF
CDR3 DNA: TGTGCCAGCAGCCAATTTGGCCGGGCAACAAGCACAGATACGCAGTATTTT

V gene: TRBV30
clone size: -
D gene: -
J gene: TRBJ2-3
CDR3 protein: CAWNTLGREGDTQYF
CDR3 DNA: TGTGCCTGGAATACCCTTGGGCGGGAAGGGGATACGCAGTATTTT

V gene: TRBV7-9
clone size: -
D gene: -
J gene: TRBJ2-5
CDR3 protein: CASSLFSAPRWRETQYF
CDR3 DNA: TGTGCCAGCAGCTTATTCTCGGCCCCCCGATGGAGAGAGACCCAGTACTTC

V gene: TRBV27
clone size: -
D gene: -
J gene: TRBJ1-1
CDR3 protein: CASSSPGVVRTEAFF
CDR3 DNA: TGTGCCAGCAGTTCACCAGGGGTGGTTCGGACTGAAGCTTTCTTT

V gene: TRBV5-5
clone size: -
D gene: -
J gene: TRBJ2-3
CDR3 protein: CASSSGPLGTDTQYF
CDR3 DNA: TGTGCCAGCAGCTCCGGTCCCTTGGGCACAGATACGCAGTATTTT

V gene: TRBV5-1
clone size: -
D gene: -
J gene: TRBJ2-2
CDR3 protein: CASWLGFGNTGELFF
CDR3 DNA: TGCGCCAGCTGGCTAGGGTTTGGGAACACCGGGGAGCTGTTTTTT

V gene: TRBV19
clone size: -
D gene: TRBD2
J gene: TRBJ2-2
CDR3 protein: CASSSASGGGELFF
CDR3 DNA: TGTGCCAGTAGTAGTGCTAGCGGTGGCGGGGAGCTGTTTTTT

V gene: TRBV5-8
clone size: -
D gene: -
J gene: TRBJ2-6
CDR3 protein: CASSLASGLDGANVLTF
CDR3 DNA: TGTGCCAGCAGCTTGGCGTCGGGGTTGGATGGGGCCAACGTCCTGACTTTC

V gene: TRBV11-2
clone size: -
D gene: -
J gene: TRBJ2-7
CDR3 protein: CASSLEGVFFAQAYEQYF
CDR3 DNA: TGTGCCAGCAGCTTAGAGGGGGTTTTCTTTGCCCAAGCCTACGAGCAGTACTTC

V gene: TRBV2
clone size: -
D gene: -
J gene: TRBJ1-2
CDR3 protein: CASSDTFLMGGYTF
CDR3 DNA: TGTGCCAGCAGTGACACCTTTCTAATGGGTGGCTACACCTTC

V gene: TRBV5-6
clone size: -
D gene: -
J gene: TRBJ1-2
CDR3 protein: CASSLSRGMGANYGYTF
CDR3 DNA: TGTGCCAGCAGCTTGAGTCGGGGGATGGGGGCTAACTATGGCTACACCTTC

V gene: TRBV19
clone size: -
D gene: -
J gene: TRBJ1-2
CDR3 protein: CASSTGAILYGYTF
CDR3 DNA: TGTGCCAGTAGTACTGGGGCCATCCTCTATGGCTACACCTTC

V gene: TRBV27
clone size: -
D gene: -
J gene: TRBJ2-1
CDR3 protein: CASSPTPNDYNEQFF
CDR3 DNA: TGTGCCAGCAGTCCAACACCAAACGACTACAATGAGCAGTTCTTC

V gene: TRBV7-9
clone size: -
D gene: TRBD2
J gene: TRBJ2-5
CDR3 protein: CASSRASGGRDQETQYF
CDR3 DNA: TGTGCCAGCAGCAGGGCTAGCGGGGGGAGAGACCAAGAGACCCAGTACTTC

V gene: TRBV10-3
clone size: -
D gene: TRBD2
J gene: TRBJ2-7
CDR3 protein: CAISEPVGASGSYEQYF
CDR3 DNA: TGTGCCATCAGTGAGCCCGTAGGGGCTAGCGGGAGTTACGAGCAGTACTTC

V gene: TRBV5-5
clone size: -
D gene: -
J gene: TRBJ2-7
CDR3 protein: CASSPGIGQYF
CDR3 DNA: TGTGCCAGCAGCCCAGGGATCGGGCAGTACTTC

V gene: TRBV5-1
clone size: -
D gene: -
J gene: TRBJ2-7
CDR3 protein: CASSLVGPTYEQYF
CDR3 DNA: TGCGCCAGCAGCTTGGTTGGACCTACCTACGAGCAGTACTTC

V gene: TRBV11-2
clone size: -
D gene: -
J gene: TRBJ2-7
CDR3 protein: CASSLRSGGLYEQYF
CDR3 DNA: TGTGCCAGCAGCTTACGGTCAGGGGGACTCTACGAGCAGTACTTC

V gene: TRBV4-3
clone size: -
D gene: TRBD2
J gene: TRBJ2-3
CDR3 protein: CASSQEREPQYF
CDR3 DNA: TGCGCCAGCAGCCAAGAGCGGGAGCCGCAGTATTTT

V gene: TRBV4-1
clone size: few
D gene: -
J gene: TRBJ2-7
CDR3 protein: CASSQGVLSYEQYF
CDR3 DNA: TGCGCCAGCAGCCAGGGAGTCCTCTCCTACGAGCAGTACTTC

V gene: TRBV5-6
clone size: -
D gene: -
J gene: TRBJ1-1
CDR3 protein: CASSLPGLGTEAFF
CDR3 DNA: TGTGCCAGCAGCTTACCAGGGCTGGGGACTGAAGCTTTCTTT